This T cell receptor beta chain appears in the sequencing data of a study of cytomegalovirus exposure and HLA in healthy donors. For this clone: What it binds is unknown.

PCR amplification relied on 60 Vbeta primers (plus 13 Jbeta primers). Sequencing used immunoSEQ multiplex PCR; TCRdb keeps in-frame clones, though not all of them. The table has under 150,000 clones, 73% seen once. General study results and limits: When analyzed later, a missense DCLRE1C variant was found to be linked to TCR beta V- and J-gene trimming.

This sequence originates from a human donor in good health. Sequencing used PBMCs.

As DNA, the CDR3 is TGTGCCAGCCGCCTGGGGAGGACTGAAGCTTTCTTT. This encodes CASRLGRTEAFF. This chain joins TRBV2 and TRBJ1-1, with D hard to call. This CDR3 region has 12 residues. CDR1 and CDR2 (germline): SNHLY, FYNNEI. V lost 8 bases and J 5 bases, leaving 12 bases between the germline ends.